This T cell receptor beta chain was recorded in a study of PD-1 blockade in classical Hodgkin lymphoma. The wider study: Patients received nivolumab 3 mg/kg intravenously every 2 weeks. Study-wide points: Why the repertoires differ is still unclear, perhaps disease activity or prior therapy. By C4D1 there was a significant rise in CD4+ TCR diversity but not in CD8+ TCR diversity. Relative to healthy donors, newly diagnosed patients reportedly had lower baseline TCR diversity, which was reported as lower still in relapsed/refractory patients.

Sequenced by immunoSEQ multiplex PCR; TCRdb stores in-frame clones only, minus some. The repertoire holds about 26,000 clones, with roughly 68% as singletons. Every patient had relapsed following autologous stem cell transplantation, and cohorts differed in brentuximab vedotin exposure. As regards this clone: Its antigen is unidentified.

This sequence was found in a human donor with classical Hodgkin lymphoma. The sequencing here drew on peripheral blood mononuclear cells (PBMCs), taken before the second cycle of nivolumab.

CDR3 loop: CASSDGGSTDTQYF. For the CDR3, the DNA is TGCGCCAGCAGTGACGGGGGGAGCACAGATACGCAGTATTTT. The J gene is TRBJ2-3, the V gene TRBV10-2; 7 positions match TRBD2. This CDR3 has 14 residues. With V trimmed by 3 bases and J by 0 bases, 0 bases remained unmatched. Germline V CDR1 and CDR2: WSHSY, SAAADI.